These 29 T cell receptor beta chains came from one sample sequenced in a study of immune evolution from preneoplasia to lung adenocarcinoma. Data came from immunoSEQ multiplex PCR; TCRdb stores just in-frame clones and leaves some out. Among approximately 4,500 clones listed, about 85% were seen once. Source material: FFPE invasive lung adenocarcinoma tissue. The receptors were sampled from a person aged 50 to 59 with lung adenocarcinoma.

CDR3 sequence (DNA): TGTGCCAGAAGCGCGCCGCCCCGGGAAAAACTGTTTTTT. Encoded protein: CARSAPPREKLFF. The genes are TRBV5-3 and TRBJ1-4; D unclear. TRBV5-3 has ORF status, its function being uncertain. The CDR3 totals 13 residues. Deletions cut 4 bases from V and 8 bases from J, with 12 bases between.

V usage is TRBV6-6 and J usage is TRBJ2-7; 12 bases fit TRBD2. The germline V gene has CDR1 MNHNY and CDR2 SVGAGI (reference sequence). This CDR3 has 14 residues. J gave up 6 bases and V 6 bases, and 6 bases lay outside the gene matches. The DNA for the CDR3 is TGTGCCAGCAGGTTGCTAGCGGGAGGGGTCGAGCAGTACTTC. It is translated as CASRLLAGGVEQYF.

Comments on this clone: One junction end disagrees with the germline gene, perhaps due to a read error. This chain links TRBV11-3 with TRBJ2-1; the match to TRBD2 covers 13 bases. This CDR3 has 15 residues. Germline CDR1 and CDR2: SGHNT and YENEEA. This CDR3 is CASSSRTSGRNEQFF. The CDR3 bases are TGTGCCAGCAGCTCACGGACTAGCGGGAGAAATGAACAGTTCTTC.

This clone was seen only a few times. The rearrangement uses TRBV29-1 and TRBJ1-1; D uncertain. This CDR3 is built from 17 residues. Trimming pared 1 base from V and 0 bases from J, leaving 18 bases between. In germline, CDR1 is SQVTM, CDR2 ANQGSEA. The DNA of the CDR3 is TGCAGCGTTGAAGTCAGGAGGAGGGCCTCCATGAACACTGAAGCTTTCTTT. It translates to CSVEVRRRASMNTEAFF. Variable domain in full (rest from reference TRBV29-1 and TRBJ1-1): SAVISQKPSRDICQRGTSLTIQCQVDSQVTMMFWYRQQPGQSLTLIATANQGSEATYESGFVIDKFPISRPNLTFSTLTVSNMSPEDSSIYLCSVEVRRRASMNTEAFFGQGTRLTVV.

The rearrangement uses TRBV9 and TRBJ2-2, with 9 bases aligning to TRBD2. The CDR3 is 18 amino acids. The V and J ends lost 4 bases and 1 base, in that order; junction bases with no gene match: 11. Germline assignment: CDR1 SGDLS and CDR2 YYNGEE. CDR3 residues: CASSPIFSGSRNTGELFF. Written as DNA, the CDR3 is TGTGCCAGCAGCCCCATCTTTAGCGGGAGCCGGAACACCGGGGAGCTGTTTTTT.

The chain uses TRBV18 and TRBJ2-5; D not certain. This CDR3 contains 11 residues. CDR1 is KGHSH and CDR2 is LQKENI in the germline V gene. The V end was cut by 1 base, the J end by 3 bases, with 0 bases between. For the CDR3, the DNA is TGTGCCAGCTCACCACAAGAGACCCAGTACTTC. As protein: CASSPQETQYF.

In its sample, this clone was seen once. V gene TRBV29-1 combines with J gene TRBJ2-1, with TRBD1 matching 10 bases. Germline V CDR1 and CDR2: SQVTM, ANQGSEA. The CDR3 is 13 amino acids. Losses at the gene ends were 5 bases for V and 7 bases for J; bases not matched to a gene: 5. The CDR3 nucleotides are TGCAGCGTTATCGACAGGGGGCTGAATGAGCAGTTCTTC. Its protein product is CSVIDRGLNEQFF.

This chain joins TRBV9 and TRBJ2-2, with 9 bases identical to TRBD1. The ends lost 4 bases at V and 4 bases at J; junction bases unmatched: 5. The CDR3 has 15 residues. Germline V gene data show CDR1 as SGDLS and CDR2 as YYNGEE. This CDR3 reads CASSPGQGLTGELFF. The DNA for the CDR3 is TGTGCCAGCAGCCCGGGACAGGGCCTCACCGGGGAGCTGTTTTTT.

The rearrangement joins TRBV7-2 to TRBJ2-1, with TRBD2 matching 8 bases. The trim removed 6 bases at V and 6 bases at J, leaving 10 bases unmatched. Germline loops: CDR1 SGHTA, CDR2 FQGNSA. The CDR3 sequence is 15 residues long. In DNA form, the CDR3 reads TGTGCCAGCAGGGGCCGGGGACTAGAGTCCAATGAGCAGTTCTTC. Translation gives CASRGRGLESNEQFF. The complete variable domain, with remaining parts taken from reference TRBV7-2 and TRBJ2-1, reads GAGVSQSPSNKVTEKGKDVELRCDPISGHTALYWYRQSLGQGLEFLIYFQGNSAPDKSGLPSDRFSAERTGGSVSTLTIQRTQQEDSAVYLCASRGRGLESNEQFFGPGTRLTVL.

This clone was observed a single time. This chain joins TRBV28 and TRBJ1-5; D is possibly TRBD1 (5 bases). The V gene lost 1 base and the J gene lost 4 bases, with 11 bases spanning the gap. The CDR3 runs 15 residues. Germline assignment: CDR1 MDHEN and CDR2 SYDVKM. The DNA of the CDR3 is TGTGCCAGCAGTTTATCGGGACGGCAAAATCAGCCCCAGCATTTT. As protein: CASSLSGRQNQPQHF.

This clone was observed once. The rearrangement uses TRBV4-3 and TRBJ2-1; 7 nucleotides align to TRBD2. The CDR3 sequence is 16 residues long. With V trimmed by 1 base and J by 5 bases, 8 bases remained unmatched. CDR1 LGHNA and CDR2 YSLEER come from the germline V gene. DNA for the CDR3: TGCGCCAGCAGCCAAGGGGCGGGAGTGGTCCACAATGAGCAGTTCTTC. Protein: CASSQGAGVVHNEQFF.

The V call is TRBV5-1, the J call TRBJ2-1; tentatively, D is TRBD1 (6 bases). V dropped 1 base and J dropped 7 bases, with 12 bases sitting between them. Germline loops: CDR1 SGHRS, CDR2 YFSETQ. The CDR3 length is 14 residues. The CDR3 here is CASSLWGQGNEQFF. The CDR3 DNA follows: TGCGCCAGCAGCTTGTGGGGCCAGGGGAATGAGCAGTTCTTC.

The chain has TRBV19 and TRBJ1-2; the D gene is possibly TRBD1 (6 bases). Germline CDR1 reads LNHDA; CDR2 reads SQIVND (reference sequence). Trimming stripped 5 bases from V and 8 bases from J, with 18 bases between. CDR3 size: 14 residues. CDR3 DNA: TGTGCCAGTAGTGAACAGGGCGCAACTGGGGGCTACACCTTC. It specifies CASSEQGATGGYTF.

The chain is built from TRBV28 and TRBJ2-3; D unresolved. Germline lookup yields CDR1 MDHEN and CDR2 SYDVKM. The CDR3 length is 11 residues. Trimming removed 6 bases from V and 3 bases from J, with 4 bases in between. The CDR3 here is CASSRTDTQYF. CDR3 bases: TGTGCCAGCAGCCGGACAGATACGCAGTATTTT.

This chain uses TRBV2 with TRBJ2-6, with D uncertain. V was pared by 7 bases and J by 2 bases, with 9 bases between. Germline V CDR1 and CDR2: SNHLY, FYNNEI. CDR3 length: 14 residues. The CDR3 DNA sequence: TGTGCCAGCATAGAATCCCCTGGGGCCAACGTCCTGACTTTC. As protein: CASIESPGANVLTF.

The chain has TRBV19 and TRBJ1-4, with D possibly matching TRBD1 (5 bases). Germline loops: CDR1 LNHDA, CDR2 SQIVND (reference sequence). V was shortened by 10 bases and J by 8 bases, with 20 bases between the two germline ends. This CDR3 has 14 amino acids. CDR3 region: CATADWGVLEKLFF. CDR3 nucleotides: TGTGCCACAGCCGATTGGGGGGTACTCGAAAAACTGTTTTTT.

The chain recombines TRBV5-4 with TRBJ1-5; 10 bases line up with TRBD1. Per the germline V gene, CDR1 is SGHNT and CDR2 is YYREEE (reference sequence). CDR3 length equals 15 residues. V trimming: 4 bases; J trimming: 4 bases; junction bases outside the gene matches: 5. The CDR3 here is CASSPGTGVNQPQHF. CDR3 bases: TGTGCCAGCAGCCCAGGGACAGGGGTTAATCAGCCCCAGCATTTT. Full variable domain (remainder filled in from reference TRBV5-4 and TRBJ1-5): ETGVTQSPTHLIKTRGQQVTLRCSSQSGHNTVSWYQQALGQGPQFIFQYYREEENGRGNFPPRFSGLQFPNYSSELNVNALELDDSALYLCASSPGTGVNQPQHFGDGTRLSIL.

The DNA of the CDR3 is TGTGCCAGCAGCCAAGAGGACAGGGAAGAGACCCAGTACTTC. Translating it yields CASSQEDREETQYF. The gene calls are TRBV14 and TRBJ2-5; 8 bases align to TRBD1. With 0 bases clipped from V and 3 bases from J, the junction kept 0 bases outside the gene matches. This CDR3 region has 14 residues. From germline, CDR1 is SGHDN and CDR2 FVKESK.

The chain carries TRBV30 and TRBJ1-2; D remains unclear. Trimming cost V 1 base and J 2 bases, with 11 bases left between them. This CDR3 has 14 amino acids. The germline V gene has CDR1 GTSNPN and CDR2 SVGIG (reference sequence). The CDR3 here is CAWSADVGNYGYTF. DNA of the CDR3: TGTGCCTGGAGTGCTGATGTGGGAAACTATGGCTACACCTTC.

The chain carries TRBV19 and TRBJ1-1, with D perhaps matching TRBD1 (6 bases). CDR1 and CDR2 from the germline V gene are LNHDA and SQIVND (reference sequence). The CDR3 covers 14 residues. V was shortened by 1 base and J by 4 bases, with 10 bases between the two germline ends. The DNA of the CDR3 is TGTGCCAGTAGTATAGGGCGGGGGCCCACTGAAGCTTTCTTT. Amino acid sequence: CASSIGRGPTEAFF.

This chain uses TRBV5-8 with TRBJ1-1; D remains ambiguous. CDR1 and CDR2 from the germline V gene are SGHTS and YDEGEE. Trimming shortened V by 1 base and J by 1 base, and 8 bases separated the two germline ends. CDR3 length equals 14 residues. The CDR3: CASSLSGGNTEAFF. CDR3 coding DNA: TGTGCCAGCAGCTTGTCAGGAGGGAACACTGAAGCTTTCTTT. The whole variable domain, remainder taken from reference TRBV5-8 and TRBJ1-1, is EAGVTQSPTHLIKTRGQQATLRCSPISGHTSVYWYQQALGLGLQFLLWYDEGEERNRGNFPPRFSGRQFPNYSSELNVNALELEDSALYLCASSLSGGNTEAFFGQGTRLTVV.

V is TRBV29-1 and J is TRBJ1-2; unclear D gene. V lost 7 bases and J 7 bases, leaving 13 bases between the germline ends. The CDR3 length is 11 residues. The germline CDR1 and CDR2 sequences are SQVTM and ANQGSEA. CDR3: CSGAVGSGYTF. Here the CDR3 DNA reads TGCAGCGGGGCTGTGGGGTCTGGCTACACCTTC.

This clone was picked up one time. The rearrangement joins TRBV13 to TRBJ1-3, with D unresolved. The CDR3 runs 15 residues. The germline V gene has CDR1 PRHDT and CDR2 FYEKMQ (reference sequence). Trimming removed 1 base from V and 0 bases from J, with 7 bases in between. The CDR3 spells CASSLDIGSGNTIYF. As DNA, the CDR3 is TGTGCCAGCAGCTTAGATATTGGCTCTGGAAACACCATATATTTT. The entire variable domain, with the rest obtained from reference TRBV13 and TRBJ1-3, is as follows: AAGVIQSPRHLIKEKRETATLKCYPIPRHDTVYWYQQGPGQDPQFLISFYEKMQSDKGSIPDRFSAQQFSDYHSELNMSSLELGDSALYFCASSLDIGSGNTIYFGEGSWLTVV.

The chain joins TRBV7-6 to TRBJ2-1; 10 bases fit TRBD2. Germline V CDR1 and CDR2: SGHVS, FNYEAQ. Unmatched junction bases numbered 10, after V lost 5 bases and J lost 9 bases. The CDR3 consists of 15 residues. The CDR3, as DNA: TGTGCCAGCAGCCCTTTGGCTAGCGGGAGCGGTGAGCAGTTCTTC. It codes for CASSPLASGSGEQFF.

The chain recombines TRBV7-2 with TRBJ1-1; D is possibly TRBD1 (6 bases). The CDR3 is 14 amino acids. Trimming cost V 5 bases and J 7 bases, with 17 bases left between them. CDR1 is SGHTA and CDR2 is FQGNSA in the germline V gene. The CDR3 spells CASSPQGQLSEAFF. In DNA, the CDR3 is TGTGCCAGCAGCCCTCAAGGACAGTTAAGTGAAGCTTTCTTT.

This clone was seen a handful of times. This sequence joins TRBV28 and TRBJ1-1; 7 nucleotides line up with TRBD1. V trimming: 6 bases; J trimming: 7 bases; junction bases outside the gene matches: 11. This CDR3 has 14 residues. Germline V gene sequence: CDR1 MDHEN, CDR2 SYDVKM. The CDR3 coding sequence is TGTGCCAGCAGATCCGGGACAGCCATTTTTGAAGCTTTCTTT. Translation: CASRSGTAIFEAFF.

The chain combines TRBV5-1 with TRBJ2-3; TRBD2 matches at 9 bases. This CDR3 region has 16 residues. Germline V lookup: CDR1 SGHRS, CDR2 YFSETQ. V dropped 4 bases and J dropped 2; count of bases not matched to a gene: 8. CDR3 sequence reads: CASSEKAGGLTDTQYF. The DNA for the CDR3 is TGCGCCAGCAGCGAGAAAGCGGGAGGACTCACAGATACGCAGTATTTT.

The chain joins TRBV4-3 to TRBJ1-3, with D possibly matching TRBD1 (6 bases). The CDR3 has 16 amino acids. Per the germline V gene, CDR1 is LGHNA and CDR2 is YSLEER. With 0 bases removed from V and 2 bases from J, the gap between germline ends came to 11 bases. CDR3 nucleotide sequence: TGCGCCAGCAGCCAAGATTTCACAGGGACTGGAAACACCATATATTTT. Protein sequence: CASSQDFTGTGNTIYF.

This chain links TRBV19 with TRBJ1-2; a possible D gene is TRBD1 (6 bases). Trimming took off 10 bases at V and 5 bases at J, with 11 bases between the two ends. The CDR3 spans 11 residues. Germline V gene data show CDR1 as LNHDA and CDR2 as SQIVND (reference sequence). The CDR3 DNA sequence: TGTGCCACCGAAAGGGGGTATGGCTACACCTTC. This encodes CATERGYGYTF. The entire variable domain, with the rest obtained from reference TRBV19 and TRBJ1-2, is as follows: DGGITQSPKYLFRKEGQNVTLSCEQNLNHDAMYWYRQDPGQGLRLIYYSQIVNDFQKGDIAEGYSVSREKKESFPLTVTSAQKNPTAFYLCATERGYGYTFGSGTRLTVV.